One sample yielded the 20 T cell receptor beta chains listed below, sequenced in a study of regulatory T cells in long-lasting Graves disease. Arm-PCR of CDR3 regions and iRepertoire HTBI primers were the basis on which TCR beta libraries were built. MiXCR was run by TCRdb on the multiplex PCR reads, yielding one entry per CDR3 protein. The sample yields a few hundred thousand distinct CDR3 sequences, about 12% seen once. Time point denoted: newly diagnosed GD, antithyroid drugs for less than 3 months. PBMCs were the source of the RNA used for TCR sequencing. These same records also appear under a second study, on T cells in Graves' hyperthyroidism and ophthalmopathy.

This specimen consisted of peripheral blood mononuclear cells (PBMCs), obtained at new diagnosis, from a patient treated with antithyroid drugs. The source is a woman between 18 and 29 years old with Graves disease.

This clonotype was observed at least ten times. The chain has TRBV27 and TRBJ1-6, with a weak D call TRBD1 (6 bases). The CDR3 is made up of 14 amino acids. The V gene lost 4 bases and the J gene lost 7 bases, with 11 bases spanning the gap. CDR1 MNHEY and CDR2 SMNVEV come from the germline V gene (reference sequence). CDR3 protein: CASSWTVENSPLHF. The CDR3 DNA sequence: TGTGCCAGCAGTTGGACAGTAGAAAATTCACCCCTCCACTTT.

This clonotype was counted between two and nine times. This sequence joins TRBV12-3 or TRBV12-4 and TRBJ1-2; no clear D. Trimming removed 3 bases at V and 0 bases at J, with 20 bases between. The CDR3 sequence is 18 residues long. CDR3 sequence: CASSLGGQVPITNYGYTF. CDR3 nucleotide sequence: TGTGCCAGCAGTTTGGGAGGTCAGGTGCCCATTACTAACTATGGCTACACCTTC.

This clonotype was seen repeatedly, ten times or more. The chain recombines TRBV12-3 or TRBV12-4 with TRBJ1-3, with D possibly matching TRBD1 (6 bases). The ends were cut back, 2 bases at V and 2 bases at J, with 7 bases in the middle. The CDR3 sequence is 14 residues long. The CDR3 region is CASSLSGAGNTIYF. The CDR3 coding sequence is TGTGCCAGCAGTTTATCAGGGGCTGGAAACACCATATATTTT.

This clonotype was found many times. V is TRBV7-9 and J is TRBJ1-2, with TRBD1 as a possible D gene (5 bases). The CDR3 length is 16 residues. Germline V gene sequence: CDR1 SEHNR, CDR2 FQNEAQ (reference sequence). V was cut by 1 base and J by 2 bases, with 14 bases left in between. The CDR3 nucleotides read TGTGCCAGCAGCTTAGGAGCGTGGGGCCCCAACTATGGCTACACCTTC. The encoded protein is CASSLGAWGPNYGYTF.

This clonotype was observed at least ten times. The J gene is TRBJ2-3, the V gene TRBV20-1, with a tentative D call TRBD2 (6 bases). The V end was cut by 5 bases, the J end by 2 bases, with 11 bases between. Germline CDR1 DFQATT, CDR2 SNEGSKA (reference sequence). The CDR3 runs to 13 residues. The CDR3, as DNA: TGCAGTGCTTTTGGGGGGATCACAGATACGCAGTATTTT. This codes for CSAFGGITDTQYF.

This clonotype has a count of ten or more. This chain links TRBV12-5 with TRBJ1-3; possible D gene TRBD1, 6 bases. This CDR3 region has 14 residues. V lost 1 base to trimming and J lost 4 bases, with 8 bases between them. From germline, CDR1 is LGHNT and CDR2 FRNRAP. This chain's CDR3 is CASGLGQVGNTIYF. The CDR3, as DNA: TGTGCTAGTGGTTTGGGACAGGTGGGAAACACCATATATTTT.

This clonotype was seen repeatedly, ten times or more. The V gene is TRBV6-1, the J gene TRBJ2-2; 7 nucleotides line up with TRBD1. Unmatched junction bases numbered 3, after V lost 5 bases and J lost 3 bases. The CDR3 length is 14 residues. The germline V gene encodes CDR1 MNHNS and CDR2 SASEGT. This CDR3 is CASSTGADTGELFF. The CDR3 nucleotides are TGTGCCAGCAGTACAGGGGCCGACACCGGGGAGCTGTTTTTT.

V usage is TRBV20-1 and J usage is TRBJ2-7; 12 nucleotides line up with TRBD2. Germline-derived CDR1 and CDR2 are DFQATT and SNEGSKA (reference sequence). Losses at the gene ends were 4 bases for V and 5 bases for J; bases not matched to a gene: 15. This CDR3 has 17 residues. The CDR3, as DNA: TGCAGTGCTATCCCCCCTTTGCTAGCGGGAGGGTCCCACGAGCAGTACTTC. Its translation is CSAIPPLLAGGSHEQYF.

This clonotype came up many times. The chain combines TRBV28 with TRBJ2-7; D gene ambiguous. The CDR3 is made up of 13 amino acids. V was clipped by 2 bases and J by 5 bases, with 10 bases between them. The V gene's germline CDR1 is MDHEN and CDR2 SYDVKM. CDR3 residues: CASSLTVPDEQYF. The CDR3 DNA sequence: TGTGCCAGCAGTTTAACGGTCCCAGACGAGCAGTACTTC.

The sample holds a few counts of this clonotype. The CDR3: CSAPGQGADTGELFF. The DNA of the CDR3 is TGCAGTGCTCCGGGACAGGGGGCGGACACCGGGGAGCTGTTTTTT. The J gene is TRBJ2-2, the V gene TRBV20-1, with 12 positions matching TRBD1. The CDR3 contains 15 residues. The V gene end was trimmed by 5 bases and the J gene end by 3 bases; junction bases not matched to a gene: 4. Germline values: CDR1 DFQATT, CDR2 SNEGSKA (reference sequence).

This clonotype has a count of ten or more. V and J are TRBV20-1 and TRBJ2-3; 8 nucleotides align to TRBD2. J was trimmed by 0 bases and V by 5 bases; bases with no gene match: 4. Germline CDR1 is DFQATT and CDR2 is SNEGSKA (reference sequence). This CDR3 spans 14 amino acids. The CDR3 DNA sequence: TGCAGTGCTCCTACTAGCGGTAGCACAGATACGCAGTATTTT. Amino acid sequence: CSAPTSGSTDTQYF.

The table lists this clonotype with many counts. The chain is built from TRBV7-9 and TRBJ2-3, with TRBD2 matching over 8 bases. Trimming removed 1 base from V and 2 bases from J; junction bases left unmatched: 8. Germline CDR1 SEHNR, CDR2 FQNEAQ (reference sequence). The CDR3 has 17 residues. The CDR3 DNA reads TGTGCCAGCAGCTTAGTCCCGGGGGGGACCCACACAGATACGCAGTATTTT. It translates to CASSLVPGGTHTDTQYF.

The chain joins TRBV5-1 to TRBJ2-5, with D perhaps given as TRBD1 or TRBD2 (6 bases each). Trimming removed 6 bases from V and 2 bases from J, with 17 bases in between. This CDR3 region has 15 residues. Germline values: CDR1 SGHRS, CDR2 YFSETQ. The CDR3 loop reads CASKIRGRRQETQYF. The CDR3 DNA reads as TGCGCCAGCAAGATTCGGGGGCGACGACAAGAGACCCAGTACTTC.

The count of this clonotype is one. The gene calls are TRBV10-3 and TRBJ1-2; D is possibly TRBD1 (6 bases). The CDR3 loop spans 16 amino acids. Trimming cost V 0 bases and J 3 bases, with 14 bases left between them. CDR1 and CDR2 (germline): ENHRY, SYGVKD. The CDR3 loop reads CAISESKSRGDYGYTF. The CDR3 nucleotides are TGTGCCATCAGTGAGTCGAAGAGCAGGGGAGACTATGGCTACACCTTC.

This clonotype came up many times. The rearrangement joins TRBV7-2 to TRBJ2-1; D ambiguous. Trimming left V 1 base short and J 5 bases short, with 9 bases between. The CDR3 has 14 residues. Germline CDR1 reads SGHTA; CDR2 reads FQGNSA. Written as DNA, the CDR3 is TGTGCCAGCAGCTTAGAGCTAGGTCACAATGAGCAGTTCTTC. This sequence encodes CASSLELGHNEQFF.

This clonotype was seen at least ten times. The J gene is TRBJ1-1, the V gene TRBV6-5; D is undetermined. The CDR3 has 13 amino acids. Germline V gene data show CDR1 as MNHEY and CDR2 as SVGAGI. The V and J ends lost 2 bases and 1 base respectively, with 5 bases between them. DNA for the CDR3: TGTGCCAGCAGTTACATGGGGAACACTGAAGCTTTCTTT. Residues: CASSYMGNTEAFF.

V is TRBV27 and J is TRBJ2-1; 7 bases are shared with TRBD1. Germline CDR1 is MNHEY and CDR2 is SMNVEV (reference sequence). J was trimmed by 0 bases and V by 7 bases; bases with no gene match: 9. CDR3 size: 16 residues. CDR3 region: CASIPDRESSYNEQFF. CDR3 in DNA: TGTGCCAGCATCCCCGACAGGGAGAGCTCCTACAATGAGCAGTTCTTC.

The table lists this clonotype with many counts. This chain uses TRBV7-8 with TRBJ2-1, with TRBD1 matching over 7 bases. The V gene end was trimmed by 5 bases and the J gene end by 4 bases; junction bases not matched to a gene: 5. Germline assignment: CDR1 SGHVS and CDR2 FQNEAQ. This CDR3 region has 14 residues. CDR3 residues: CASSRQGPYNEQFF. DNA of the CDR3: TGTGCCAGCAGCAGACAGGGACCTTACAATGAGCAGTTCTTC.

V usage is TRBV6-5 and J usage is TRBJ2-3; no clear D gene. The CDR3 is 15 residues long. Germline V CDR1 and CDR2: MNHEY, SVGAGI. V lost 2 bases and J lost 2, with 11 bases in between. For the CDR3, the DNA is TGTGCCAGCAGTTACAGGGTACATTTCACAGATACGCAGTATTTT. Translation: CASSYRVHFTDTQYF.

The genes are TRBV5-6 and TRBJ1-5, with TRBD1 as a possible D gene (5 bases). This CDR3 is 14 amino acids long. Germline CDR1 and CDR2: SGHDT and YYEEEE. V shed 4 bases and J shed 7 bases, with 15 bases lying between them. This CDR3 is CASSLGGGGQPQHF. CDR3 nucleotide sequence: TGTGCCAGCAGCCTGGGGGGGGGAGGACAGCCCCAGCATTTT.